This TCR beta chain was documented in a study of blood T cell repertoires in COVID-19. Study background: Both acute and convalescent COVID-19 samples were obtained from the United States, Italy and Spain.

Participants, about 18 to 100 years old, spanned fewer than 25 US areas. A COVID-19 case had been met by exposed participants during the 2 weeks before study entry. This clone was counted a single time. The repertoire was sequenced with immunoSEQ multiplex PCR; TCRdb's copy has only in-frame clones and lacks some. Altogether about 150,000 clones are present, about nine tenths being singletons, with the ten largest covering roughly 4%. Looked up from germline, CDR1 is MGHRA and CDR2 is YSYEKL. J lost 3 bases, V lost 1 base, and 6 bases had no gene match. The CDR3 covers 15 residues. The chain joins TRBV4-1 to TRBJ2-7; 7 bases line up with TRBD1. The TCR sequence derives from a woman aged 40 to 55 who had been exposed to COVID-19. The sequencing input was PBMCs or T cells enriched from blood (not recorded which). The CDR3 DNA follows: TGCGCCAGCAGCCAAGCGGGACAGACCCACTACGAGCAGTACTTC. Amino acid sequence: CASSQAGQTHYEQYF.